The 24 T cell receptor beta chains below come from one sample, sequenced in a study of Tregs in tolerant kidney transplant recipients (dated by TCRdb to the late 2010s). Library construction relied on the immunoSEQ multiplex PCR assay. TCRdb took this table from immuneACCESS and kept in-frame rearrangements with V and J called. Such tables lack part of the clones; where checked against another copy, unresolved V genes explain under half of the gap, and the rest is unexplained. The sample records under 100,000 clones, approximately 90% of which are singletons. In total, the top ten clones hold about 4.9% of the sample. Sequencing was performed on CD8+ T cells from blood. The receptors derive from a human donor in good health.

The chain uses TRBV6-6 and TRBJ2-7; D remains ambiguous. Germline CDR1 MNHNY, CDR2 SVGAGI (reference sequence). The CDR3 is made up of 14 amino acids. The ends were cut back, 0 bases at V and 4 bases at J, with 10 bases in the middle. This CDR3 is CASSYSIEFYEQYF. The DNA of the CDR3 is TGTGCCAGCAGTTACTCTATCGAATTTTACGAGCAGTACTTC.

The chain has TRBV4-2 and TRBJ2-2; TRBD2 matches at 9 bases. The V gene's germline CDR1 is LGHNA and CDR2 YNFKEQ. The CDR3 loop spans 20 amino acids. With 0 bases clipped from V and 7 bases from J, the junction kept 18 bases outside the gene matches. CDR3: CASSQDLRSGSGPRDGELFF. Written as DNA, the CDR3 is TGTGCCAGCAGCCAAGATCTTCGTAGCGGGAGCGGCCCCAGGGACGGGGAGCTGTTTTTT.

The rearrangement joins TRBV7-9 to TRBJ2-7, with D hard to call. Germline CDR1 SEHNR, CDR2 FQNEAQ (reference sequence). The CDR3 covers 11 residues. Trimming stripped 5 bases from V and 1 base from J, with 3 bases between. CDR3 in DNA: TGTGCCAGCAGCGTATCCTACGAGCAGTACTTC. Translated, it gives CASSVSYEQYF. The variable domain in full, with the rest retrieved from reference TRBV7-9 and TRBJ2-7, is DTGVSQNPRHKITKRGQNVTFRCDPISEHNRLYWYRQTLGQGPEFLTYFQNEAQLEKSRLLSDRFSAERPKGSFSTLEIQRTEQGDSAMYLCASSVSYEQYFGPGTRLTVT.

J is TRBJ2-1 and V is TRBV7-9; maybe TRBD2 (5 bases). V lost 1 base to trimming and J lost 4 bases, with 14 bases between them. CDR3 length: 16 amino acids. In germline, CDR1 is SEHNR, CDR2 FQNEAQ (reference sequence). DNA of the CDR3: TGTGCCAGCAGCTTAGAGGTGTGGGAGCGGTACAATGAGCAGTTCTTC. As protein: CASSLEVWERYNEQFF.

The chain carries TRBV7-8 and TRBJ2-1, with 10 bases lining up with TRBD1. Germline CDR1 is SGHVS and CDR2 is FQNEAQ. This CDR3 contains 18 residues. V was clipped by 1 base and J by 7 bases; unmatched bases: 13. CDR3 nucleotide sequence: TGTGCCAGCAGCTTAGTCCGGGACAGGGGCTATCTCGTTAATGAGCAGTTCTTC. Translating it yields CASSLVRDRGYLVNEQFF.

This clone occurred once. The chain is built from TRBV5-4 and TRBJ1-2; the match to TRBD1 covers 9 bases. The ends lost 4 bases at V and 3 bases at J; junction bases unmatched: 7. The CDR3 has 15 amino acids. The germline V gene has CDR1 SGHNT and CDR2 YYREEE (reference sequence). CDR3 amino acids: CASSPLDRGDYGYTF. In DNA, the CDR3 is TGTGCCAGCAGCCCCTTGGACAGGGGTGACTATGGCTACACCTTC.

CDR3 protein: CASSWVGAGELFF. The CDR3 coding sequence is TGTGCCAGCAGTTGGGTCGGGGCCGGGGAGCTGTTTTTT. The V gene is TRBV27, the J gene TRBJ2-2; possibly TRBD2 for D (5 bases). Germline assignment: CDR1 MNHEY and CDR2 SMNVEV (reference sequence). CDR3 length: 13 amino acids. Trimming removed 4 bases from V and 6 bases from J, with 9 bases in between.

The rearrangement joins TRBV12-2 to TRBJ1-1; the D call of TRBD1 is as the table states it, not checked on the DNA. TRBV12-2 is classified as a pseudogene. This CDR3 contains 14 residues. CDR3 in amino acids: CASRLAQGYTEAFF. The CDR3 region has the DNA TGTGCAAGTCGCTTAGCGCAGGGGTACACTGAAGCTTTCTTT.

J is TRBJ2-3 and V is TRBV4-1, with D unclear. The V end was cut by 0 bases, the J end by 2 bases, with 6 bases between. The CDR3 has 14 amino acids. CDR1 and CDR2 (germline): MGHRA, YSYEKL. CDR3 sequence: CASSQDPATDTQYF. The CDR3 region has the DNA TGCGCCAGCAGCCAAGATCCGGCCACAGATACGCAGTATTTT.

The chain joins TRBV6-5 to TRBJ2-2, with D perhaps TRBD2 (7 bases). The germline V and J ends were trimmed by 4 bases and 6 bases, with 18 bases remaining between them. The length of the CDR3 is 16 residues. Germline V CDR1 and CDR2: MNHEY, SVGAGI. CDR3 in amino acids: CASSSTRGAGAGELFF. The CDR3 region has the DNA TGTGCCAGCAGTTCTACTCGGGGGGCCGGAGCCGGGGAGCTGTTTTTT.

V gene TRBV2 combines with J gene TRBJ1-1; D possibly corresponds to TRBD1 (5 bases). Trimming removed 0 bases at V and 0 bases at J, with 5 bases between. The CDR3 totals 14 residues. The germline V gene encodes CDR1 SNHLY and CDR2 FYNNEI. CDR3 DNA: TGTGCCAGCAGTGAAGCCAGGGTGAACACTGAAGCTTTCTTT. Protein product: CASSEARVNTEAFF.

The genes are TRBV2 and TRBJ2-7; D possibly corresponds to TRBD1 (5 bases). The germline CDR1 and CDR2 sequences are SNHLY and FYNNEI. CDR3 length equals 12 residues. Trimming cost V 10 bases and J 0 bases, with 10 bases left between them. The CDR3 loop reads CATMTDSYEQYF. The CDR3 DNA is TGTGCCACAATGACAGACTCCTACGAGCAGTACTTC.

The chain couples TRBV10-1 to TRBJ2-7; 8 bases line up with TRBD1. The CDR3 has 13 amino acids. The V gene's germline CDR1 is WNHNN and CDR2 SYGVQD (reference sequence). V shed 7 bases and J 1 base; nucleotides not matched to a gene: 3. The CDR3 loop reads CASMDRASYEQYF. For the CDR3, the DNA is TGCGCCAGCATGGACAGGGCATCCTACGAGCAGTACTTC.

The chain couples TRBV5-5 to TRBJ2-1; 9 nucleotides match TRBD2. Germline V gives CDR1 SGHKS, CDR2 YYEKEE (reference sequence). The CDR3 totals 16 residues. V lost 4 bases, J lost 3 bases, and 8 bases stayed unmatched. The CDR3 spells CASSGIAGVSYNEQFF. The CDR3 bases are TGTGCCAGCAGCGGGATAGCGGGAGTGAGCTACAATGAGCAGTTCTTC.

This clone showed up just a few times. The J gene is TRBJ1-5, the V gene TRBV15; no definite D call. CDR3 length: 14 residues. CDR1 and CDR2 (germline): LNHNV, YYDKDF (reference sequence). V was trimmed by 1 base and J by 2 bases, leaving 6 bases between them. CDR3 nucleotides: TGTGCCACCAGCAGAGGTAGGGGCAATCAGCCCCAGCATTTT. Its translation: CATSRGRGNQPQHF.

The rearrangement uses TRBV25-1 and TRBJ2-7; D remains unclear. The V gene lost 4 bases and the J gene lost 1 base, with 11 bases spanning the gap. The CDR3 runs 14 residues. Germline V gene sequence: CDR1 MGHDK, CDR2 SYGVNS. The CDR3 bases are TGTGCCAGCAGTGGAGTCGACGTTTCCTACGAGCAGTACTTC. Translating it yields CASSGVDVSYEQYF.

The rearrangement uses TRBV9 and TRBJ1-2; 11 bases are shared with TRBD1. Trimming cost V 1 base and J 8 bases; bases outside gene matches: 10. Germline values: CDR1 SGDLS, CDR2 YYNGEE. The CDR3 length is 16 residues. CDR3 amino acids: CASSVSVGQGAQGYTF. CDR3 nucleotide sequence: TGTGCCAGCAGCGTATCAGTAGGACAGGGGGCGCAGGGCTACACCTTC.

In regard to this clone: One end of the junction does not line up with germline, which may come from a read error. Other DNA sequences in this sample translate to the same CDR3. The genes are TRBV11-3 and TRBJ2-7; tentative D call: TRBD1 (6 bases). The CDR3 length is 13 residues. CDR1 and CDR2 (germline): SGHNT, YENEEA. Here the CDR3 DNA reads TGCGCCAGCAGCTTTGGACAGACCTACGAGCAGTACTTC. Residues: CASSFGQTYEQYF.

The rearrangement joins TRBV7-9 to TRBJ1-3; a weak D match, TRBD1 (5 bases). The CDR3 totals 16 residues. Between the trimmed V and J ends, which lost 5 bases and 0 bases, there was a span of 14 bases. Germline-derived CDR1 and CDR2 are SEHNR and FQNEAQ (reference sequence). CDR3 protein: CASSASGTLSGNTIYF. CDR3 DNA sequence: TGTGCCAGCAGCGCCTCCGGGACCCTCTCTGGAAACACCATATATTTT.

The table lists this clone with a few counts. The chain is built from TRBV6-5 and TRBJ2-1; TRBD1 matches at 7 bases. This CDR3 contains 15 residues. V lost 6 bases, J lost 0 bases, and 5 bases stayed unmatched. Germline CDR1 is MNHEY and CDR2 is SVGAGI. The CDR3 region has the DNA TGTGCCAGCAGCTCCTGGGACAGCTCCTACAATGAGCAGTTCTTC. Translating it yields CASSSWDSSYNEQFF.

CDR3 nucleotides: TGTGCCAGCAGCGTAGGGAAGGGAACGCAGTATTTT. Translation: CASSVGKGTQYF. The rearrangement uses TRBV9 and TRBJ2-3; D is ambiguous. This CDR3 spans 12 amino acids. V was trimmed by 0 bases and J by 9 bases, leaving 8 bases between them. Germline CDR1 SGDLS, CDR2 YYNGEE.

This clone was counted once. The CDR3 spells CASSVLDRVGYTF. Here the CDR3 DNA reads TGTGCCAGCAGCGTTCTGGACAGGGTTGGCTACACCTTC. The genes are TRBV9 and TRBJ1-2, with 8 nucleotides matching TRBD1. The CDR3 loop spans 13 amino acids. CDR1 SGDLS and CDR2 YYNGEE come from the germline V gene. V was pared by 2 bases and J by 7 bases, with 4 bases of the junction left unmatched. The variable domain in full, completed from reference TRBV9 and TRBJ1-2, reads DSGVTQTPKHLITATGQRVTLRCSPRSGDLSVYWYQQSLDQGLQFLIQYYNGEERAKGNILERFSAQQFPDLHSELNLSSLELGDSALYFCASSVLDRVGYTFGSGTRLTVV.

This sequence joins TRBV30 and TRBJ2-1; weak D call: TRBD1 (6 bases). From germline, CDR1 is GTSNPN and CDR2 SVGIG (reference sequence). Trimming took 1 base from V and 0 from J, leaving 10 bases between them. The CDR3 is made up of 15 amino acids. For the CDR3, the DNA is TGTGCCTGGAGTGGCGACAGGAGCTCCTACAATGAGCAGTTCTTC. This translates into CAWSGDRSSYNEQFF.

The chain links TRBV5-1 to TRBJ1-6; D remains ambiguous. V lost 0 bases and J 0 bases, leaving 10 bases between the germline ends. The CDR3 length is 17 residues. CDR1 SGHRS and CDR2 YFSETQ come from the germline V gene. CDR3 in amino acids: CASSLEPQSSYNSPLHF. The CDR3 DNA reads as TGCGCCAGCAGCTTGGAGCCCCAAAGCTCCTATAATTCACCCCTCCACTTT.